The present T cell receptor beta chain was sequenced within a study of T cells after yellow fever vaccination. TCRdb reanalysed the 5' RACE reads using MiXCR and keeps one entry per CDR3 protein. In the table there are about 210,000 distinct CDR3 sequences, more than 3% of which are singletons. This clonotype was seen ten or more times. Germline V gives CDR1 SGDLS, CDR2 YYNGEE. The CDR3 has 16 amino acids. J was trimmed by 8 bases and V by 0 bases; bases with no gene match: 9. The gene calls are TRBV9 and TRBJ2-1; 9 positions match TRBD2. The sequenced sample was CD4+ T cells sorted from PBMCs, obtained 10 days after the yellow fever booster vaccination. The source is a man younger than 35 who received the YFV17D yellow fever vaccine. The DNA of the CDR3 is TGTGCCAGCAGCGTAGCTCTGCGGGGGGGCCTGGATGAGCAGTTCTTC. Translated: CASSVALRGGLDEQFF.